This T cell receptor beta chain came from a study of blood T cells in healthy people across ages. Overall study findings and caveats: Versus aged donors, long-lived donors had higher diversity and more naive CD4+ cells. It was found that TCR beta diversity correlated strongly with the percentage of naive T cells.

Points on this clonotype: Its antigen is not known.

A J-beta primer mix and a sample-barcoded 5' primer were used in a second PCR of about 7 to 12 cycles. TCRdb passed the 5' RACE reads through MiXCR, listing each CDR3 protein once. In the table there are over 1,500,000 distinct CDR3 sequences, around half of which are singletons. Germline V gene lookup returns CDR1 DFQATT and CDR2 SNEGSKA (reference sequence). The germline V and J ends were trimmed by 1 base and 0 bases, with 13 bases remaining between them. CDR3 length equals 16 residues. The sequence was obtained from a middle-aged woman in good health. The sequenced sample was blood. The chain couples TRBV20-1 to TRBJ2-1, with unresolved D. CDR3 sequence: CSARAVRPRSYNEQFF. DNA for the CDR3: TGCAGTGCTAGAGCGGTTAGGCCCCGCTCCTACAATGAGCAGTTCTTC.